This TCR beta chain came from a study of T cell repertoires in cytomegalovirus infection. This clonotype was counted only a few times. TCRdb ran MiXCR on the reads and lists one entry per CDR3 protein. Among 200,000 or so distinct CDR3 sequences listed, over 25% were seen once. Germline V lookup: CDR1 MNHNS, CDR2 SASEGT. With 5 bases removed from V and 4 bases from J, the gap between germline ends came to 11 bases. CDR3 length equals 13 residues. The chain employs TRBV6-1 and TRBJ1-1; D unclear. Sequencing input: PBMCs. The TCR was taken from a human donor in good health (CMV status not recorded). Some clones in this sample may be carry-over from other donors' samples. DNA for the CDR3: TGTGCCAGCAGTCCGAAAAGGACCACTGAAGCTTTCTTT. Protein sequence: CASSPKRTTEAFF.